The next 32 T cell receptor beta chains were all read from a single sample in a study of T cell responses to AZD1222 COVID-19 vaccine. Measured with immunoSEQ multiplex PCR; TCRdb has only the in-frame clones, and not every one. The sample lists under 150,000 clones, almost 90% occurring once. This sample comprised peripheral blood, obtained 28 days after the second AZD1222 dose. The receptors here all came from an adult who received the AZD1222 COVID-19 vaccine.

This clone has just a few counts. The CDR3 here is CASSRSGLSKDGYTF. CDR3 nucleotides: TGTGCCAGCAGTCGATCAGGACTGTCTAAAGATGGCTACACCTTC. The gene calls are TRBV6-6 and TRBJ1-2; D gene unclear. Germline CDR1 and CDR2: MNHNY and SVGAGI (reference sequence). The CDR3 loop spans 15 amino acids. With 5 bases removed from V and 6 bases from J, the gap between germline ends came to 19 bases.

The rearrangement uses TRBV6-5 and TRBJ1-1; 11 bases are shared with TRBD1. This CDR3 has 14 amino acids. V trimming: 7 bases; J trimming: 6 bases; junction bases outside the gene matches: 7. The germline gives CDR1 MNHEY, CDR2 SVGAGI. CDR3 nucleotides: TGTGCCAGCACTAAACCGGGACAGGGGGCTGAAGCTTTCTTT. Translated, it gives CASTKPGQGAEAFF.

The CDR3 region is CASGAQGGNGYTF. The CDR3 nucleotides are TGTGCCAGCGGTGCCCAGGGGGGTAACGGCTACACCTTC. The chain links TRBV2 to TRBJ1-2, with 7 bases identical to TRBD1. The trim removed 8 bases at V and 8 bases at J, leaving 11 bases unmatched. The CDR3 consists of 13 residues. Germline assignment: CDR1 SNHLY and CDR2 FYNNEI.

In this sample, this clone turned up once. The V gene is TRBV30, the J gene TRBJ1-4; tentatively, D is TRBD1 (5 bases). CDR1 is GTSNPN, CDR2 SVGIG, per germline (reference sequence). This CDR3 is built from 14 residues. The V gene lost 3 bases and the J gene lost 8 bases, with 16 bases spanning the gap. CDR3 region: CAWRVNRQLEKLFF. CDR3 coding DNA: TGTGCCTGGAGGGTCAACAGGCAACTCGAAAAACTGTTTTTT. Drawing the rest from reference TRBV30 and TRBJ1-4, the complete variable domain is SQTIHQWPATLVQPVGSPLSLECTVEGTSNPNLYWYRQAAGRGLQLLFYSVGIGQISSEVPQNLSASRPQDRQFILSSKKLLLSDSGFYLCAWRVNRQLEKLFFGSGTQLSVL.

This clone was detected only a few times. The chain recombines TRBV19 with TRBJ1-1, with 10 bases that match TRBD1. Looked up from germline, CDR1 is LNHDA and CDR2 is SQIVND (reference sequence). The CDR3 length is 18 residues. J lost 0 bases, V lost 2 bases, and 9 bases had no gene match. The CDR3 coding sequence is TGTGCCAGTAGTATACGGCTAGGGACAGGGGATTTGAACACTGAAGCTTTCTTT. Protein sequence: CASSIRLGTGDLNTEAFF. Combining the CDR3 with reference TRBV19 and TRBJ1-1 gives the whole variable domain DGGITQSPKYLFRKEGQNVTLSCEQNLNHDAMYWYRQDPGQGLRLIYYSQIVNDFQKGDIAEGYSVSREKKESFPLTVTSAQKNPTAFYLCASSIRLGTGDLNTEAFFGQGTRLTVV.

V usage is TRBV5-4 and J usage is TRBJ2-3; 7 bases are shared with TRBD1. V was clipped by 0 bases and J by 4 bases; unmatched bases: 5. In germline, CDR1 is SGHNT, CDR2 YYREEE (reference sequence). The length of the CDR3 is 15 residues. As DNA, the CDR3 is TGTGCCAGCAGCTTGGACAGGGGTATGCCAGATACGCAGTATTTT. Translation: CASSLDRGMPDTQYF.

The rearrangement links TRBV2 to TRBJ1-5, with D perhaps matching TRBD1 (6 bases). V lost 3 bases to trimming and J lost 7 bases, with 16 bases between them. CDR3 length: 15 amino acids. Germline assignment: CDR1 SNHLY and CDR2 FYNNEI. CDR3 amino acids: CASSDGQYRWQPQHF. The DNA for the CDR3 is TGTGCCAGCAGTGACGGACAGTATCGATGGCAGCCCCAGCATTTT.

The V and J genes are TRBV3-1 (or the pseudogene TRBV3-2) and TRBJ1-1; 7 bases map to TRBD1. Germline V lookup: CDR1 LGHDT, CDR2 YNNKEL (reference sequence). V lost 3 bases to trimming and J lost 2 bases; unmatched junction nucleotides: 6. CDR3 size: 15 residues. CDR3 sequence (DNA): TGTGCCAGCAGCCAGGGGGGACAGTCTAACACTGAAGCTTTCTTT. Translating gives CASSQGGQSNTEAFF.

This clone showed up just a few times. The chain joins TRBV4-1 to TRBJ1-1; D ambiguous. Trimming removed 1 base at V and 3 bases at J, with 12 bases between. From germline, CDR1 is MGHRA and CDR2 YSYEKL. This CDR3 contains 15 residues. CDR3 loop: CASSQVDTPYTEAFF. CDR3 bases: TGCGCCAGCAGCCAAGTCGACACTCCTTACACTGAAGCTTTCTTT.

The chain employs TRBV19 and TRBJ2-2; D remains ambiguous. Germline V gene sequence: CDR1 LNHDA, CDR2 SQIVND (reference sequence). The CDR3 totals 18 residues. Trimming stripped 1 base from V and 0 bases from J, with 15 bases between. For the CDR3, the DNA is TGTGCCAGTAGTATAGTTTCCGGGCTCTCAGCGAACACCGGGGAGCTGTTTTTT. Translating it yields CASSIVSGLSANTGELFF. The whole variable domain, filled in from reference TRBV19 and TRBJ2-2, reads DGGITQSPKYLFRKEGQNVTLSCEQNLNHDAMYWYRQDPGQGLRLIYYSQIVNDFQKGDIAEGYSVSREKKESFPLTVTSAQKNPTAFYLCASSIVSGLSANTGELFFGEGSRLTVL.

A note on this clone: Other nucleotide sequences from this sample produce the same CDR3. CDR3 sequence: CASSVGGEETQYF. CDR3 sequence (DNA): TGTGCCAGCAGCGTTGGCGGTGAAGAGACCCAGTACTTC. The rearrangement uses TRBV9 and TRBJ2-5; no definite D call. CDR3 length: 13 amino acids. V lost 2 bases and J lost 3, with 8 bases in between. Germline V gene data show CDR1 as SGDLS and CDR2 as YYNGEE.

The chain couples TRBV7-6 to TRBJ1-1; 7 positions agree with TRBD1. This CDR3 spans 22 amino acids. Per germline, CDR1 SGHVS and CDR2 FNYEAQ. With V trimmed by 2 bases and J by 2 bases, 26 bases remained unmatched. CDR3 loop: CASSLRPIHRGRAGTVNTEAFF. The CDR3 DNA sequence: TGTGCCAGCAGCTTAAGACCCATACATCGGGGGCGTGCCGGGACAGTTAACACTGAAGCTTTCTTT.

The J gene is TRBJ1-1, the V gene TRBV6-5; D not resolved. Trimming took 8 bases from V and 4 from J, leaving 17 bases between them. The CDR3 contains 14 residues. CDR1 and CDR2 (germline): MNHEY, SVGAGI. Here the CDR3 reads CASWPGWEGTEAFF. The CDR3 DNA follows: TGTGCCAGCTGGCCGGGGTGGGAGGGCACTGAAGCTTTCTTT.

Worth noting for this clone: One junction end disagrees with the germline gene, perhaps due to a read error. The CDR3, as DNA: TGTGCCAGCAGCGGGACAGGGCCCACCTATGGATACACCTTC. Translated, it gives CASSGTGPTYGYTF. The genes are TRBV6-5 and TRBJ1-2, with 9 positions matching TRBD1. CDR3 length: 14 residues. CDR1 is MNHEY and CDR2 is SVGAGI in the germline V gene.

The genes are TRBV7-2 and TRBJ2-2; TRBD2 agrees at 9 bases. The germline CDR1 and CDR2 sequences are SGHTA and FQGNSA. With V trimmed by 3 bases and J by 1 base, 3 bases remained unmatched. This CDR3 spans 16 amino acids. CDR3 in amino acids: CASSFPTSGNTGELFF. In DNA, the CDR3 is TGTGCCAGCAGCTTCCCGACTAGCGGGAACACCGGGGAGCTGTTTTTT.

The chain couples TRBV10-1 to TRBJ2-2; no firm D call. The CDR3 has 14 amino acids. From germline, CDR1 is WNHNN and CDR2 SYGVQD (reference sequence). Trimming stripped 0 bases from V and 3 bases from J, with 5 bases between. DNA of the CDR3: TGCGCCAGCAGTGAGTCCCCCTACACCGGGGAGCTGTTTTTT. It translates to CASSESPYTGELFF.

This CDR3 is CATIMGMNTEAFF. DNA of the CDR3: TGTGCCACCATCATGGGGATGAACACTGAAGCTTTCTTT. The gene calls are TRBV28 and TRBJ1-1; the D is unclear. The CDR3 has 13 residues. The V end was cut by 10 bases, the J end by 0 bases, with 12 bases between. CDR1 and CDR2 (germline): MDHEN, SYDVKM. Filled out from reference TRBV28 and TRBJ1-1, the complete variable domain reads DVKVTQSSRYLVKRTGEKVFLECVQDMDHENMFWYRQDPGLGLRLIYFSYDVKMKEKGDIPEGYSVSREKKERFSLILESASTNQTSMYLCATIMGMNTEAFFGQGTRLTVV.

The rearrangement uses TRBV5-1 and TRBJ1-6; 7 bases map to TRBD1. This CDR3 is built from 15 residues. Germline V lookup: CDR1 SGHRS, CDR2 YFSETQ. The V segment lost 4 bases and the J segment 7 bases; nucleotides outside the gene matches: 8. The CDR3 DNA reads TGCGCCAGCAGCCCCGAAACAGGGGAGAATTCACCCCTCCACTTT. This sequence encodes CASSPETGENSPLHF.

This rearrangement joins TRBV11-3 to TRBJ1-1; D unresolved. V was trimmed by 2 bases and J by 1 base, leaving 5 bases between them. This CDR3 comprises 13 residues. Germline assignment: CDR1 SGHNT and CDR2 YENEEA. The CDR3 reads CASSLQANTEAFF. The CDR3 DNA is TGTGCCAGCAGCTTACAGGCGAACACTGAAGCTTTCTTT.

With regard to this clone: The identical CDR3 is also encoded by other nucleotide sequences in the sample. CDR3 in DNA: TGTGCCAGCAGTTCCCCGGGACTGAACACCGGGGAGCTGTTTTTT. Encoded protein: CASSSPGLNTGELFF. The rearrangement links TRBV27 to TRBJ2-2, with D possibly being TRBD2 (6 bases). CDR3 length: 15 residues. The germline V gene encodes CDR1 MNHEY and CDR2 SMNVEV (reference sequence). The V and J ends lost 4 bases and 1 base respectively, with 10 bases between them.

The rearrangement uses TRBV21-1 and TRBJ2-7; TRBD2 was called by the table and not checked on the DNA. TRBV21-1 is an annotated pseudogene. CDR3 length equals 13 residues. The CDR3 bases are TGTGCCAGCATCGCTCGCAGGAGGTACGAGCAGTACGTC. Residues: CASIARRRYEQYV.

Here the CDR3 DNA reads TGTGCCACCACTCGGACAGATTTCTATGGCTACACCTTC. Translating it yields CATTRTDFYGYTF. The J gene is TRBJ1-2, the V gene TRBV6-5; tentatively, D is TRBD1 (6 bases). CDR3 size: 13 residues. Trimming took 10 bases from V and 4 from J, leaving 16 bases between them. The germline V gene encodes CDR1 MNHEY and CDR2 SVGAGI.

The rearrangement links TRBV28 to TRBJ1-6; D unresolved. Trimming removed 5 bases from V and 4 bases from J, with 12 bases in between. The CDR3 consists of 15 residues. The germline CDR1 and CDR2 sequences are MDHEN and SYDVKM. The CDR3 reads CASSNLGRYNSPLHF. Here the CDR3 DNA reads TGTGCCAGCAGTAACCTCGGACGGTATAATTCACCCCTCCACTTT.

This chain joins TRBV7-3 and TRBJ2-3; D perhaps matches TRBD1 (6 bases). CDR1 is SGHTA, CDR2 FQGTGA, per germline. CDR3 length: 15 amino acids. V lost 4 bases and J 0 bases, leaving 11 bases between the germline ends. The CDR3 spells CASSSTGASTDTQYF. CDR3 sequence (DNA): TGTGCCAGCAGCTCGACAGGAGCTAGCACAGATACGCAGTATTTT.

This sequence joins TRBV25-1 and TRBJ1-4; 11 nucleotides align to TRBD1. This CDR3 comprises 14 residues. Per germline, CDR1 MGHDK and CDR2 SYGVNS. The trim removed 11 bases at V and 0 bases at J, leaving 2 bases unmatched. The CDR3 coding sequence is TGTGCCGTGGGACAGGGGGCAACTAATGAAAAACTGTTTTTT. This sequence encodes CAVGQGATNEKLFF.

This clone was detected once. V is TRBV5-1 and J is TRBJ1-4; D gene unclear. Germline values: CDR1 SGHRS, CDR2 YFSETQ. V was pared by 4 bases and J by 0 bases, with 13 bases between. This CDR3 has 16 residues. CDR3 protein: CASSPGSVATNEKLFF. The CDR3 region has the DNA TGCGCCAGCAGCCCCGGTTCAGTTGCAACTAATGAAAAACTGTTTTTT.

This rearrangement joins TRBV28 to TRBJ1-6, with D unclear. CDR1 is MDHEN, CDR2 SYDVKM, per germline. CDR3 length: 16 residues. Trimming pared 5 bases from V and 0 bases from J, leaving 11 bases between. DNA of the CDR3: TGTGCCAGCAGTCCGACGTCCAGCTCCTATAATTCACCCCTCCACTTT. Its translation is CASSPTSSSYNSPLHF.

There are a few counts of this clone. The V call is TRBV5-8, the J call TRBJ2-7; perhaps TRBD1 as D (6 bases). V was pared by 8 bases and J by 5 bases, with 14 bases between. The CDR3 length is 12 residues. Germline CDR1 and CDR2: SGHTS and YDEGEE. The chain's CDR3 is CASTYRVHEQYV. In DNA form, the CDR3 reads TGTGCCAGTACTTACAGGGTCCACGAGCAGTACGTC.

The chain couples TRBV4-3 to TRBJ1-1; no reliable D call. The CDR3 sequence is 15 residues long. Germline V gene sequence: CDR1 LGHNA, CDR2 YSLEER. Between the trimmed V and J ends, which lost 0 bases and 5 bases, there was a span of 13 bases. CDR3 bases: TGCGCCAGCAGCCAAGATCAAAGCAAGAGGACTGAAGCTTTCTTT. Protein product: CASSQDQSKRTEAFF.

The chain recombines TRBV5-6 with TRBJ1-2, with D perhaps matching TRBD1 (6 bases). V lost 3 bases to trimming and J lost 2 bases, with 14 bases between them. The CDR3 has 15 residues. The germline V gene encodes CDR1 SGHDT and CDR2 YYEEEE. CDR3 in DNA: TGTGCCAGCAGCTCCCGGGGGGCACCAAACTATGGCTACACCTTC. Translation: CASSSRGAPNYGYTF.

The rearrangement joins TRBV19 to TRBJ2-3; 13 nucleotides align to TRBD2. V shed 6 bases, J shed 6 bases, and the junction held 6 bases outside the gene matches. The germline gives CDR1 LNHDA, CDR2 SQIVND (reference sequence). The CDR3 runs 15 residues. Here the CDR3 reads CASSRLAGGPDTQYF. DNA for the CDR3: TGTGCCAGTAGCCGACTAGCGGGAGGCCCCGATACGCAGTATTTT.

This clone was detected only once. V gene TRBV6-2 or TRBV6-3 combines with J gene TRBJ1-2; no clear D gene. Trimming took 2 bases from V and 4 from J, leaving 17 bases between them. CDR3 size: 16 residues. Per germline, CDR1 MNHEY and CDR2 SVGEGT. CDR3 coding DNA: TGTGCCAGCAGTTACCCATCCGTCCCCGGCTTCTATGGCTACACCTTC. Translating it yields CASSYPSVPGFYGYTF.